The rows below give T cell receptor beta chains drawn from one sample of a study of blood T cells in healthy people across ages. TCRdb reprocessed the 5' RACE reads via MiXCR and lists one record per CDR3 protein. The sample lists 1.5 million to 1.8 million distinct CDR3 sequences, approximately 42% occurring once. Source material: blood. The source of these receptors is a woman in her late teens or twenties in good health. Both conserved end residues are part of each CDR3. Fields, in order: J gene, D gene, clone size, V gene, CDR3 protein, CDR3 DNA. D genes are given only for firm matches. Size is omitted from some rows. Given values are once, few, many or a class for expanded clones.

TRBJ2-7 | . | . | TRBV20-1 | CSARGRQEPYEQYF | TGCAGTGCTAGAGGGAGACAAGAACCCTACGAGCAGTACTTC
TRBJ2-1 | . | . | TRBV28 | CASRATYNEQFF | TGTGCCAGCAGGGCTACCTACAATGAGCAGTTCTTC
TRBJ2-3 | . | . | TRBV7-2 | CASSLSLGDTQYF | TGTGCCAGCAGCTTAAGTCTCGGAGATACGCAGTATTTT
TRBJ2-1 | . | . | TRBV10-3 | CAISIGEPGEQFF | TGTGCCATCAGCATAGGTGAACCGGGTGAGCAGTTCTTC
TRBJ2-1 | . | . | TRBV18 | CASSPPTPGLDNEQFF | TGTGCCAGCTCACCACCCACACCGGGACTCGACAATGAGCAGTTCTTC
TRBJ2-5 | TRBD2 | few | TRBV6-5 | CASGLAGAGEETQYF | TGTGCCAGCGGACTAGCGGGGGCAGGGGAAGAGACCCAGTACTTC
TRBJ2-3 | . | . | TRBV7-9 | CASETAPGATDTQYF | TGTGCCAGCGAAACGGCCCCTGGGGCCACAGATACGCAGTATTTT
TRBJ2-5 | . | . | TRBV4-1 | CASSPDYTETQYF | TGTGCCAGCAGCCCCGACTATACGGAGACCCAGTACTTC
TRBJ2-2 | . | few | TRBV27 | CASGVTANTGELFF | TGTGCCAGCGGAGTAACAGCAAACACCGGGGAGCTGTTTTTT
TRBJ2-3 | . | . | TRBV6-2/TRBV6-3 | CASNWAGAYTDTQYF | TGTGCCAGCAACTGGGCAGGGGCATACACAGATACGCAGTATTTT
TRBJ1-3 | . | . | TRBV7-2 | CASSPRAPGNTIYF | TGTGCCAGCAGCCCTAGGGCTCCAGGAAACACCATATATTTT
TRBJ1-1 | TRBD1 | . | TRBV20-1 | CSARDPTGGNEAFF | TGCAGTGCTAGAGACCCTACAGGGGGGAATGAAGCTTTCTTT
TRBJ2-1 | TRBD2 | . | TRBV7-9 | CASSLLAGYGNEQFF | TGTGCCAGCAGCTTGCTAGCGGGATATGGTAATGAGCAGTTCTTC
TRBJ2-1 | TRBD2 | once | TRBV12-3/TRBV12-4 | CASSRPSGGINEQFF | TGTGCCAGCAGCCGACCTAGCGGGGGGATCAACGAGCAGTTCTTC
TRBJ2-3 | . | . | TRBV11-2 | CTSSVQGYDLDTQYF | TGTACCAGCAGTGTGCAGGGATATGATTTGGATACGCAGTATTTT
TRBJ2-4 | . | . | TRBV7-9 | CASSALAGVKNIQYF | TGTGCCAGCAGCGCCCTCGCGGGCGTCAAAAACATTCAGTACTTC
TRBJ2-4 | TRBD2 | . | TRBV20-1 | CSAGTSGVGAKNIQYF | TGCAGTGCTGGGACTAGCGGGGTTGGAGCCAAAAACATTCAGTACTTC
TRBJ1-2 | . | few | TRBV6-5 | CASSYQGKDGYTF | TGTGCCAGCAGTTACCAGGGGAAAGATGGCTACACCTTC
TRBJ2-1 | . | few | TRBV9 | CASSETPHGGLSYNEQFF | TGTGCCAGCAGCGAAACCCCTCACGGAGGGCTCTCATACAATGAGCAGTTCTTC
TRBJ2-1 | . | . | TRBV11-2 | CASSLANGQHYNEQLF | TGTGCCAGCAGCCTGGCTAACGGACAGCACTACAATGAGCAGTTATTC
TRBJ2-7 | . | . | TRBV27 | CASSLGRGKEAQYF | TGTGCCAGCAGTTTGGGTCGGGGGAAAGAGGCCCAGTACTTC